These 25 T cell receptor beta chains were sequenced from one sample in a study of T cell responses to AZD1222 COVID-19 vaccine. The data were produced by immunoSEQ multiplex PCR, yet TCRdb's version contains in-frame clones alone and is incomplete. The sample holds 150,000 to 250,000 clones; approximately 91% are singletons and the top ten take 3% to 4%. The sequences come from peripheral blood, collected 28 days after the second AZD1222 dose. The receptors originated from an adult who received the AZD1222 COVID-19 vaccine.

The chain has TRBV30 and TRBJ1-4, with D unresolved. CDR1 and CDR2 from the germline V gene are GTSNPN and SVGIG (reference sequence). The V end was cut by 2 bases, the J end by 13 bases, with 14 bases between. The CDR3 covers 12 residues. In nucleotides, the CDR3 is TGTGCCTGGAGTCCCCCTAAGGGTGGACTGTTTTTT. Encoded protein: CAWSPPKGGLFF.

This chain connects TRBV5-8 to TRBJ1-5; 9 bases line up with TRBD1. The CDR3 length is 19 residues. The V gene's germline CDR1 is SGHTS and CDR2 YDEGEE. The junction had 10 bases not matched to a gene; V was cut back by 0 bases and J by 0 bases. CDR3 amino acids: CASSLEALDRGHSNQPQHF. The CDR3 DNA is TGTGCCAGCAGCTTGGAGGCATTGGACAGGGGCCATAGCAATCAGCCCCAGCATTTT.

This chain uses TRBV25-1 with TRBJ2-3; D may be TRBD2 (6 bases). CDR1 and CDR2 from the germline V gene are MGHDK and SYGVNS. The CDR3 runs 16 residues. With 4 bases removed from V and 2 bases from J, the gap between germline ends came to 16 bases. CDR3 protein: CASSGAGGRNTDTQYF. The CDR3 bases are TGTGCCAGCAGTGGGGCTGGGGGGAGGAACACAGATACGCAGTATTTT.

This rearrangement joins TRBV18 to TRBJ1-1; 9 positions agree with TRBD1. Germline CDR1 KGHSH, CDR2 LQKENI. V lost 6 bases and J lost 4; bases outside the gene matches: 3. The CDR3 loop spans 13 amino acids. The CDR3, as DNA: TGTGCCAGCTCGCGACAGGGGGGCACTGAAGCTTTCTTT. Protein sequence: CASSRQGGTEAFF.

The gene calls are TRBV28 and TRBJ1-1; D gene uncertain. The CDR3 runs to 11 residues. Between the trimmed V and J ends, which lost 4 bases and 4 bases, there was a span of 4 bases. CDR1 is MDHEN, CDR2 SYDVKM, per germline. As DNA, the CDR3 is TGTGCCAGCAGTTGGGTCACTGAAGCTTTCTTT. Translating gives CASSWVTEAFF.

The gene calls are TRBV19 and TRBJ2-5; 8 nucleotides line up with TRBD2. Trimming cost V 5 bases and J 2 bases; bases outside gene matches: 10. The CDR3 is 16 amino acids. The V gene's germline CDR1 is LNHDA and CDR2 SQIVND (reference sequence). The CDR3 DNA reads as TGTGCCAGTAGTGGGGGTAGCGGGACTATACAAGAGACCCAGTACTTC. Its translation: CASSGGSGTIQETQYF.

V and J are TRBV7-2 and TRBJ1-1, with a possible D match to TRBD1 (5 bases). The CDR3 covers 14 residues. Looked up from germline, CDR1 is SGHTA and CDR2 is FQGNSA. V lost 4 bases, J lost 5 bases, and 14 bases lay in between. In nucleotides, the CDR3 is TGTGCCAGCAGCTGGGACGGGGTGGGAACTGAAGCTTTCTTT. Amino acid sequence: CASSWDGVGTEAFF.

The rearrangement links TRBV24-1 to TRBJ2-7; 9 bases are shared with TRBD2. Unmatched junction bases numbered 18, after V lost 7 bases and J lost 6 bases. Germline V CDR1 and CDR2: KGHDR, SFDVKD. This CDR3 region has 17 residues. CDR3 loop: CATSQGGSGSHTGEQYF. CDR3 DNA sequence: TGTGCCACCAGCCAGGGAGGTAGCGGGAGTCACACAGGCGAGCAGTACTTC.

The CDR3 coding sequence is TGTGCCAGCAGCCCCGGGGGGGACACCGGGGAGCTGTTTTTT. This translates into CASSPGGDTGELFF. This chain uses TRBV5-4 with TRBJ2-2, with 8 positions matching TRBD2. The junction had 2 bases not matched to a gene; V was cut back by 4 bases and J by 3 bases. CDR1 is SGHNT, CDR2 YYREEE, per germline (reference sequence). The CDR3 consists of 14 residues.

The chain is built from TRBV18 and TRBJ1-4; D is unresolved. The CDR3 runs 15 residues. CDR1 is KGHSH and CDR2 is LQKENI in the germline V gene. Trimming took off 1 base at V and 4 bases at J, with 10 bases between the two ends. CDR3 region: CASSPHLQINEKLFF. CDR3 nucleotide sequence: TGTGCCAGCTCACCACATTTACAGATTAATGAAAAACTGTTTTTT. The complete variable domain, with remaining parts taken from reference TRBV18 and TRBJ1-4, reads NAGVMQNPRHLVRRRGQEARLRCSPMKGHSHVYWYRQLPEEGLKFMVYLQKENIIDESGMPKERFSAEFPKEGPSILRIQQVVRGDSAAYFCASSPHLQINEKLFFGSGTQLSVL.

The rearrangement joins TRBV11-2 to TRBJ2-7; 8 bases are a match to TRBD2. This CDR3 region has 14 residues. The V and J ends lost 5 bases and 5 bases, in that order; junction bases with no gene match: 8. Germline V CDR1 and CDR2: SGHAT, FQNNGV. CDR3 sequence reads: CASSPGGGWNEQYF. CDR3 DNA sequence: TGTGCCAGCAGCCCCGGGGGGGGGTGGAACGAGCAGTACTTC.

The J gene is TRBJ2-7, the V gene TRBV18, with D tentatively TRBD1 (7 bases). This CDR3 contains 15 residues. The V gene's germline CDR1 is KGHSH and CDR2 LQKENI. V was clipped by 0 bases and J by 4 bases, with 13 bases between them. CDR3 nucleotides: TGTGCCAGCTCACCACCGGGGCCAGGGGGGTACGAGCAGTACTTC. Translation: CASSPPGPGGYEQYF.

Here the CDR3 reads CATKPGGAANTDTQYF. CDR3 DNA: TGTGCCACCAAGCCAGGGGGAGCGGCAAATACAGATACGCAGTATTTT. The chain employs TRBV15 and TRBJ2-3; TRBD1 agrees at 7 bases. Per germline, CDR1 LNHNV and CDR2 YYDKDF (reference sequence). The J segment lost 3 bases and the V segment lost 7 bases, leaving 13 bases of the junction unmatched. This CDR3 is built from 16 residues.

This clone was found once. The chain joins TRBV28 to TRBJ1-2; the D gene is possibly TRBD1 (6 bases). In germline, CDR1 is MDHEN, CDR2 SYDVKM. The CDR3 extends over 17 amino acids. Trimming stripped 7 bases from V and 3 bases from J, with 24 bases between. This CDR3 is CASTSGGGAPGYYGYTF. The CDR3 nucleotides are TGTGCCAGCACCTCGGGGGGGGGCGCCCCCGGCTACTATGGCTACACCTTC.

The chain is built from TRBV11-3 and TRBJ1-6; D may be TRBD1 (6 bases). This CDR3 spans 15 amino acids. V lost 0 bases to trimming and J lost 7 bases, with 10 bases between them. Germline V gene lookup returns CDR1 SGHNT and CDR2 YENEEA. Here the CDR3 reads CASSLDIRGNSPLHF. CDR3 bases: TGTGCCAGCAGCTTAGATATCAGGGGAAATTCACCCCTCCACTTT.

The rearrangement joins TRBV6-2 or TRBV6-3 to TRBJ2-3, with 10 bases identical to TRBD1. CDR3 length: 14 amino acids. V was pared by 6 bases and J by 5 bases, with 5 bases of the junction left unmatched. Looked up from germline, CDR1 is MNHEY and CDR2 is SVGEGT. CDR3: CASSPGQGLDTQYF. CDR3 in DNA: TGTGCCAGCAGCCCGGGACAGGGGTTAGATACGCAGTATTTT.

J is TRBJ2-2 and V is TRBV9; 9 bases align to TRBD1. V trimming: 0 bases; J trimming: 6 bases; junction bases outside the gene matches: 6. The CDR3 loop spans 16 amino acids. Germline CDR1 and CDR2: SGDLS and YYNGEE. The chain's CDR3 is CASSVGPGQGSGELFF. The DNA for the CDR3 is TGTGCCAGCAGCGTAGGTCCGGGACAGGGATCCGGGGAGCTGTTTTTT.

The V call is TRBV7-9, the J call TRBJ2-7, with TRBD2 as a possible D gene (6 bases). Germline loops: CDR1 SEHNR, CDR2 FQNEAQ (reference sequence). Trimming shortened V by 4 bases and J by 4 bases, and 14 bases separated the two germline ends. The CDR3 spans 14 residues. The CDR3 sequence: CASSYQGGTYEQYF. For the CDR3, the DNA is TGTGCCAGCAGCTATCAGGGCGGGACTTACGAGCAGTACTTC.

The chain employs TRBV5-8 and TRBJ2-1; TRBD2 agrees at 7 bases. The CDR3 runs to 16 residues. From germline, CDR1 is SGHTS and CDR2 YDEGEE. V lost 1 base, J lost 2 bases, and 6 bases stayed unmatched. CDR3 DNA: TGTGCCAGCAGCTTGCGCGGGAGCCGTGCCTACAATGAGCAGTTCTTC. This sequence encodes CASSLRGSRAYNEQFF.

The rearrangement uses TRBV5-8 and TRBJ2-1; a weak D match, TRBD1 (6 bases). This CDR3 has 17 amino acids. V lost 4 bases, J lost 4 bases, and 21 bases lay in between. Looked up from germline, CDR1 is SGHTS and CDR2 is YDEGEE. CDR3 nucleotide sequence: TGTGCCAGCAGCAAGGGGGACGGACAGAAGTTTTACAATGAGCAGTTCTTC. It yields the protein CASSKGDGQKFYNEQFF.

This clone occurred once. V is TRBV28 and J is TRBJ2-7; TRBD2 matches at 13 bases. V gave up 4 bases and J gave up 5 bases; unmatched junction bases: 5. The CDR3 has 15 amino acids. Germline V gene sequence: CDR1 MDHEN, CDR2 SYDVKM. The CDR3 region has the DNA TGTGCCAGCAGTTCGGGACTAGCGGGAAGGGACGAGCAGTACTTC. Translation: CASSSGLAGRDEQYF.

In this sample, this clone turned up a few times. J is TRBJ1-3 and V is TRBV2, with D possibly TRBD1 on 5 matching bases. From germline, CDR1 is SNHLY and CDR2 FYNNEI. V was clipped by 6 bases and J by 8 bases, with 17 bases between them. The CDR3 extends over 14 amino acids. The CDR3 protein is CASRAVGGRHTIYF. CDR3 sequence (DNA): TGTGCCAGCAGAGCGGTCGGGGGGAGACACACCATATATTTT.

In DNA, the CDR3 is TGTGCCACCAGCAGAGATCTCCAGGGTGTGGAAGAGACCCAGTACTTC. This encodes CATSRDLQGVEETQYF. The chain joins TRBV15 to TRBJ2-5; D is perhaps TRBD1 (5 bases). The CDR3 runs 16 residues. The germline V and J ends were trimmed by 0 bases and 3 bases, with 14 bases remaining between them. Germline CDR1 reads LNHNV; CDR2 reads YYDKDF (reference sequence).

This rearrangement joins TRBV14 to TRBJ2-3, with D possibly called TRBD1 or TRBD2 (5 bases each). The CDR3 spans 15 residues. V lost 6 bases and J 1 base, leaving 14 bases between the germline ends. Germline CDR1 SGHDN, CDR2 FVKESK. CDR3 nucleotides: TGTGCCAGCAGACAGACACGGGACGGCACAGATACGCAGTATTTT. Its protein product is CASRQTRDGTDTQYF.

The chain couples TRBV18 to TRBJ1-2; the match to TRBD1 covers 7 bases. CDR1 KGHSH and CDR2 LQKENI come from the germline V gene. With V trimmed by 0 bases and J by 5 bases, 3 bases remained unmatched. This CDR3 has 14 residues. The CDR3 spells CASSPPGGWYGYTF. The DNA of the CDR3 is TGTGCCAGCTCACCACCAGGGGGCTGGTATGGCTACACCTTC. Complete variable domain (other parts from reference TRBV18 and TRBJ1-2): NAGVMQNPRHLVRRRGQEARLRCSPMKGHSHVYWYRQLPEEGLKFMVYLQKENIIDESGMPKERFSAEFPKEGPSILRIQQVVRGDSAAYFCASSPPGGWYGYTFGSGTRLTVV.